This T cell receptor beta chain was captured by sequencing in a study of T cell responses to AZD1222 COVID-19 vaccine. Study as a whole: Second doses at about 4 or about 12 weeks were pooled. Study-wide findings and caveats: Along spike, vaccine-associated CD4 TCRs were found throughout, with dominance at 160-218 and 743-854. Repertoires were obtained solely post-peak T cell response. Donor demographics were predominantly white British with a female majority; clonal diversity may be underestimated.

Worth noting for this clone: Its antigen is not known.

Generated by immunoSEQ multiplex PCR, the TCRdb table keeps only in-frame clones and is missing some. The table records approximately 79,000 clones, 80% to 90% of them present only once. Germline CDR1 reads SGDLS; CDR2 reads YYNGEE. The CDR3 has 19 residues. Trimming took 0 bases from V and 2 from J, leaving 24 bases between them. The receptor comes from an adult in good health. The sample here was peripheral blood, taken on day 0 of AZD1222 vaccination. J is TRBJ2-7 and V is TRBV9; perhaps D is TRBD1 or TRBD2 (5 bases each). CDR3: CASSVEGGTPGAPAYEQYF. The CDR3 DNA reads as TGTGCCAGCAGCGTAGAAGGTGGGACCCCTGGGGCTCCTGCCTACGAGCAGTACTTC.